This is a list of T cell receptor beta chains from one sample in a study of blood T cell repertoires in COVID-19. TCRdb's table, derived via immunoSEQ multiplex PCR, lists solely in-frame clones and lacks some. The table has about 180,000 clones, roughly 87% seen once. The sample consisted of peripheral blood. The origin of the receptors is a woman between 45 and 60 years old with acute or convalescent COVID-19. The CDR3 runs from the conserved cysteine through the conserved F or W. The order of the fields is clone size, V gene, D gene, J gene, CDR3 protein, CDR3 DNA. A D gene is named only where the DNA matches it firmly. Clone size, where shown, is once, few, many, or a class for clones that have expanded.

>-|TRBV19|-|TRBJ1-2
CASSIVAAQYGYTF
TGTGCCAGTAGTATAGTAGCCGCTCAGTATGGCTACACCTTC
>-|TRBV10-3|TRBD1|TRBJ1-1
CAISGTAMNTEAFF
TGTGCCATCAGCGGGACAGCCATGAACACTGAAGCTTTCTTT
>-|TRBV19|-|TRBJ1-5
CASSSPRGGWSNQPQHF
TGTGCCAGTAGTAGCCCTAGGGGGGGGTGGAGCAATCAGCCCCAGCATTTT
>-|TRBV18|-|TRBJ1-1
CASSRNRREVEAFF
TGTGCCAGCTCACGTAATCGGAGGGAAGTCGAAGCTTTCTTT
>-|TRBV5-1|-|TRBJ2-1
CASSSGQTTFSYNEQFF
TGCGCCAGCAGCTCTGGACAGACAACCTTCTCCTACAATGAGCAGTTCTTC
>-|TRBV7-2|-|TRBJ1-5
CASSHPSGPQHF
TGTGCCAGCAGCCACCCGTCGGGGCCCCAGCATTTT
>-|TRBV7-3|-|TRBJ1-4
CASSPTGTTNEKLFF
TGTGCCAGCAGCCCGACCGGGACAACTAATGAAAAACTGTTTTTT
>-|TRBV5-1|-|TRBJ1-1
CASSSHQDTIWVTEAFF
TGCGCCAGCAGCTCCCATCAGGACACTATTTGGGTCACTGAAGCTTTCTTT
>few|TRBV7-2|-|TRBJ2-6
CASSLEAGIDGPGANVLTF
TGTGCCAGCAGCTTAGAGGCGGGAATAGACGGCCCTGGGGCCAACGTCCTGACTTTC
>few|TRBV29-1|TRBD1|TRBJ2-1
CSAKPGTGVNEQFF
TGCAGCGCCAAACCCGGGACAGGGGTCAATGAGCAGTTCTTC
>once|TRBV5-1|TRBD1|TRBJ1-1
CASSVTGQGRTEAFF
TGCGCCAGCAGCGTAACGGGACAGGGGAGAACTGAAGCTTTCTTT
>-|TRBV2|-|TRBJ1-1
CASRFQGYTEAFF
TGTGCCAGCAGATTTCAGGGATACACTGAAGCTTTCTTT
>-|TRBV5-1|TRBD1|TRBJ2-1
CASIVGTGYNEQFF
TGCGCCAGCATTGTCGGGACAGGCTACAATGAGCAGTTCTTC
>-|TRBV19|TRBD1|TRBJ1-1
CASSIQGAGGLEAFF
TGTGCCAGTAGTATCCAGGGGGCGGGCGGACTTGAAGCTTTCTTT
>few|TRBV5-4|-|TRBJ1-2
CAQHREGTYGYTF
TGTGCCCAGCATAGGGAGGGGACCTATGGCTACACCTTC
>-|TRBV4-3|-|TRBJ2-3
CASSLETGWHTQYF
TGCGCCAGCAGCCTGGAAACAGGGTGGCATACGCAGTATTTT
>once|TRBV18|-|TRBJ1-3
CASSSSGILSGNTIYF
TGTGCCAGCTCAAGTTCAGGGATTCTCTCTGGAAACACCATATATTTT
>-|TRBV6-2/TRBV6-3|TRBD2|TRBJ2-3
CASSYSTSGMGTDTQYF
TGTGCCAGCAGTTACTCGACTAGCGGGATGGGGACAGATACGCAGTATTTT
>few|TRBV4-3|-|TRBJ2-2
CASSQPLAIRTGELFF
TGCGCCAGCAGCCAACCGCTAGCGATAAGGACCGGGGAGCTGTTTTTT
>once|TRBV6-5|-|TRBJ1-3
CASSLDSSGNTIYF
TGTGCCAGCAGTCTAGACAGCTCTGGAAACACCATATATTTT
>few|TRBV12-3/TRBV12-4|-|TRBJ2-5
CASSLFRQETQYF
TGTGCCAGCAGTTTGTTCAGACAAGAGACCCAGTACTTC
>few|TRBV19|TRBD1|TRBJ1-3
CASSGTGGSGNTIYF
TGTGCCAGTAGTGGGACAGGGGGCTCTGGAAACACCATATATTTT
>-|TRBV18|-|TRBJ2-5
CASSPNREETQYF
TGTGCCAGCTCACCCAACAGGGAAGAGACCCAGTACTTC
>once|TRBV7-3|TRBD1|TRBJ1-1
CASSGQGGNAEAFF
TGTGCCAGCAGCGGACAGGGGGGTAACGCTGAAGCTTTCTTT
>-|TRBV4-1|-|TRBJ1-2
CASSQDPDSYYGYTF
TGCGCCAGCAGCCAAGATCCCGACAGCTACTATGGCTACACCTTC
>-|TRBV6-2/TRBV6-3|-|TRBJ1-5
CASSYRGSQPQHF
TGTGCCAGCAGTTACAGGGGTAGTCAGCCCCAGCATTTT
>-|TRBV27|TRBD2|TRBJ2-2
CASSSFSGGSNTGELFF
TGTGCCAGCAGTTCCTTCTCGGGGGGGTCGAACACCGGGGAGCTGTTTTTT
>-|TRBV2|-|TRBJ1-3
CASNPNEGNTIYF
TGTGCCAGCAATCCAAACGAGGGAAACACCATATATTTT
>-|TRBV15|TRBD2|TRBJ2-5
CATSRGERDETQYF
TGTGCCACCAGCAGAGGGGAGCGGGATGAGACCCAGTACTTC
>-|TRBV5-4|-|TRBJ1-1
CASSSGRLGLGTEAFF
TGTGCCAGCAGCTCGGGAAGGTTAGGGTTGGGCACTGAAGCTTTCTTT
>-|TRBV13|TRBD1|TRBJ2-5
CASSFEGAETQYF
TGTGCCAGCAGCTTTGAGGGGGCAGAGACCCAGTACTTC
>-|TRBV14|-|TRBJ2-5
CASSPLGQETQYF
TGTGCCAGCAGCCCGCTCGGGCAAGAGACCCAGTACTTC
>few|TRBV5-1|TRBD1|TRBJ2-2
CASSSGQGNTGELFF
TGCGCCAGCAGCAGTGGACAGGGCAACACCGGGGAGCTGTTTTTT
>-|TRBV4-1|-|TRBJ2-7
CASSQGWQESSYEQYF
TGCGCCAGCAGCCAAGGGTGGCAGGAAAGCTCCTACGAGCAGTACTTC
>-|TRBV6-6|TRBD1|TRBJ1-5
CASSYPNRGRVQPQHF
TGTGCCAGCAGTTACCCGAACAGGGGGCGGGTTCAGCCCCAGCATTTT
>-|TRBV5-1|-|TRBJ1-6
CASSLGGSSYNSPLHF
TGCGCCAGCAGCTTGGGTGGGAGCTCCTATAATTCACCCCTCCACTTT
>-|TRBV6-2/TRBV6-3|TRBD1|TRBJ2-7
CASSPDRTGSHEQYF
TGTGCCAGCAGTCCGGACCGGACAGGGAGCCACGAGCAGTACTTC
>-|TRBV20-1|-|TRBJ1-4
CSASEQVNEKLFF
TGCAGTGCTAGTGAACAAGTTAATGAAAAACTGTTTTTT
>-|TRBV21-1|-|TRBJ1-1
CASSIAQENTEAFF
TGTGCCAGCAGCATAGCCCAGGAGAACACTGAAGCTTTCTTT
>-|TRBV29-1|-|TRBJ2-1
CSVEGSLYNEQFF
TGCAGCGTTGAGGGGAGCCTATACAATGAGCAGTTCTTC
>-|TRBV15|-|TRBJ2-5
CATSRGQGLQETQYF
TGTGCCACCAGCAGAGGACAGGGACTCCAAGAGACCCAGTACTTC
>-|TRBV6-5|-|TRBJ1-5
CASSPQVSNQPQHF
TGTGCCAGCAGCCCGCAGGTTAGCAATCAGCCCCAGCATTTT
>-|TRBV30|-|TRBJ1-5
CAWSSTAYWGEGGQPQHF
TGTGCCTGGAGTTCTACGGCCTATTGGGGGGAAGGCGGTCAGCCCCAGCATTTT
>-|TRBV3-1/TRBV3-2|TRBD1|TRBJ2-7
CASSPQTGRDEQYF
TGTGCCAGCAGCCCTCAGACAGGGCGGGACGAGCAGTACTTC
>-|TRBV29-1|TRBD2|TRBJ2-3
CSPILAGLQDTQYF
TGCAGCCCGATCCTAGCGGGGTTGCAGGATACGCAGTATTTT
>-|TRBV27|TRBD1|TRBJ1-2
CASSLEGGKGYTF
TGTGCCAGCAGTTTAGAAGGGGGCAAAGGCTACACCTTC
>-|TRBV6-4|TRBD2|TRBJ2-3
CASSRNGGAGTDTQYF
TGTGCCAGCAGCCGGAACGGGGGGGCCGGGACAGATACGCAGTATTTT
>-|TRBV5-3|TRBD2|TRBJ2-7
CARSSYRLAGATYEQYF
TGTGCCAGAAGCTCCTATAGACTAGCGGGGGCCACCTACGAGCAGTACTTC
>-|TRBV5-5|-|TRBJ1-5
CASSGGSPGNNQPQHF
TGTGCCAGCAGCGGGGGGTCACCGGGGAACAATCAGCCCCAGCATTTT
>-|TRBV5-8|TRBD1|TRBJ1-1
CASSSGQGKNTEAFF
TGTGCCAGCAGCTCCGGACAGGGGAAGAACACTGAAGCTTTCTTT
>-|TRBV12-5|TRBD1|TRBJ2-1
CASGTGTGVDNEQFF
TGTGCTAGTGGCACCGGGACAGGGGTAGACAATGAGCAGTTCTTC
>-|TRBV6-5|-|TRBJ2-7
CASSYRDSAWYEQYF
TGTGCCAGCAGTTACCGAGACAGCGCATGGTACGAGCAGTACTTC
>-|TRBV29-1|TRBD1|TRBJ1-2
CSVWGTGSYGYTF
TGCAGCGTTTGGGGGACAGGTTCCTATGGCTACACCTTC